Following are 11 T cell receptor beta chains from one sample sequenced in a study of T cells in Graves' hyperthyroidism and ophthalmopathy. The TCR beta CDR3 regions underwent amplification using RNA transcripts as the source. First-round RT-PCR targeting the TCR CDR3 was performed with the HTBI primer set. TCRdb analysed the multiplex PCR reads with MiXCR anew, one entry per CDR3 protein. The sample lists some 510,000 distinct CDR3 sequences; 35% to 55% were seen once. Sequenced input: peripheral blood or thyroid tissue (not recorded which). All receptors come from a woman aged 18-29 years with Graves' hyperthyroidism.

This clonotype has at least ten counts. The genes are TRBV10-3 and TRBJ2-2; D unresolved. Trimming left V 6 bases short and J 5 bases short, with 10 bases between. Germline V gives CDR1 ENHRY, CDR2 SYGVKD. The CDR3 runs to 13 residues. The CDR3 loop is CAIRNMGTGELFF. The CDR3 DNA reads TGTGCCATCAGAAATATGGGGACCGGGGAGCTGTTTTTT.

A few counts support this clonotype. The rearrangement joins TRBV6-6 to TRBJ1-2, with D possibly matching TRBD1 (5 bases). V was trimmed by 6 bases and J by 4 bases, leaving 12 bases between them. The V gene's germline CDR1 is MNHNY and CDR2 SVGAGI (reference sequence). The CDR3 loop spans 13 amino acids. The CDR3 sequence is CASSPQARYGYTF. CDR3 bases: TGTGCCAGCAGCCCACAGGCTCGCTATGGCTACACCTTC.

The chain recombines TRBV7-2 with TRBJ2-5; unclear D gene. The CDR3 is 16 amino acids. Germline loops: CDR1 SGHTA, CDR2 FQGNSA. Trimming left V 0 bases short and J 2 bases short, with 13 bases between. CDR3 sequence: CASSLAQWTEQETQYF. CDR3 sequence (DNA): TGTGCCAGCAGCTTAGCCCAGTGGACGGAACAAGAGACCCAGTACTTC.

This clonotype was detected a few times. The CDR3 nucleotides are TGCAGTGCTACCCACCGGGACATCGGTCGTCAATCAGGCTACGAGCAGTACTTC. This codes for CSATHRDIGRQSGYEQYF. The V call is TRBV20-1, the J call TRBJ2-7, with TRBD1 as a possible D gene (6 bases). Trimming removed 4 bases from V and 3 bases from J, with 28 bases in between. Germline CDR1 reads DFQATT; CDR2 reads SNEGSKA (reference sequence). CDR3 length: 18 amino acids.

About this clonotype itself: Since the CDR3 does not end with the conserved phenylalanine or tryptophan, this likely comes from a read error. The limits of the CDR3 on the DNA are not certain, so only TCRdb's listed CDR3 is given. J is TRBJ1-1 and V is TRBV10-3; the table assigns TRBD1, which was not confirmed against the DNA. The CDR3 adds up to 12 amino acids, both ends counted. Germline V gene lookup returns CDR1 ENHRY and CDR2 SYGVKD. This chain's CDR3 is CAISDRDRASFS.

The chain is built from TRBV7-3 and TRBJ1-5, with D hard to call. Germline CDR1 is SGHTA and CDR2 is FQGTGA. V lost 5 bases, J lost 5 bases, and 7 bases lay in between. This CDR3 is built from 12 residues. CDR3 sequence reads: CASSPTDQPQHF. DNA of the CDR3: TGTGCCAGCAGCCCGACGGATCAGCCCCAGCATTTT.

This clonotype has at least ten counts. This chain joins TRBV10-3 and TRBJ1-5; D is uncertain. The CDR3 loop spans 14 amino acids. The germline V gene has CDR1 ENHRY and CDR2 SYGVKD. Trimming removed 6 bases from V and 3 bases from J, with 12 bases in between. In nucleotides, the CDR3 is TGTGCCATCAGCGAAGACGGATTCAATCAGCCCCAGCATTTT. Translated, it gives CAISEDGFNQPQHF.

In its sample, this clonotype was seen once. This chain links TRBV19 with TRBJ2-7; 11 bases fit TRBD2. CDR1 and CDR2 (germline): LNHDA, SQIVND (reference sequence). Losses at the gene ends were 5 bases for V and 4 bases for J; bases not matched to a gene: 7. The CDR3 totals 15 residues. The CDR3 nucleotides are TGTGCCAGTAGTCCAACTAGCGGGGGCCCTTACGAGCAGTACTTC. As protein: CASSPTSGGPYEQYF.

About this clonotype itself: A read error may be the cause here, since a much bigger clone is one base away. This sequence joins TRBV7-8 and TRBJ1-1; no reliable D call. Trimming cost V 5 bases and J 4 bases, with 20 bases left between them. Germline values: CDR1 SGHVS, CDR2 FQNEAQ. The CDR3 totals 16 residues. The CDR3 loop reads CASSLQDGSLGTEAFF. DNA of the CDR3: TGTGCCAGCAGCCTCCAGGACGGAAGCTTGGGCACTGAAGCTTTCTTT.

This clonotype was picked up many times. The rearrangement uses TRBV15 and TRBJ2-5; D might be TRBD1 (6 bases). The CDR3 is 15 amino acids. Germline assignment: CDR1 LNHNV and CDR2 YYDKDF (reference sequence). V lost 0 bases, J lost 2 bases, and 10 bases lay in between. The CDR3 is CATSRDLTGQETQYF. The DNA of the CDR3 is TGTGCCACCAGCAGAGATTTAACAGGGCAAGAGACCCAGTACTTC. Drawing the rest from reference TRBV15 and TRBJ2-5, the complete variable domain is DAMVIQNPRYQVTQFGKPVTLSCSQTLNHNVMYWYQQKSSQAPKLLFHYYDKDFNNEADTPDNFQSRRPNTSFCFLDIRSPGLGDTAMYLCATSRDLTGQETQYFGPGTRLLVL.

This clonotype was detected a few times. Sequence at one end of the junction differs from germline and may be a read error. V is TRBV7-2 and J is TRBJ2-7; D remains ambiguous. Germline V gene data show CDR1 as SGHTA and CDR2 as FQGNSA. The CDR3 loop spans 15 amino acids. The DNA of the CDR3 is TGCGCCAGCAGCCAAGATCGGGCAGGAATCTACGAGCAGTACTTC. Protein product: CASSQDRAGIYEQYF.